This paragraph covers one T cell receptor beta chain sequence. Produced via immunoSEQ multiplex PCR; TCRdb's table is partial and in-frame only. The sample holds approximately 91,000 clones, 87% seen once. The sample belongs to a study of OX40 agonist ivuxolimab in advanced cancers. This CDR3 has 13 amino acids. With 7 bases removed from V and 0 bases from J, the gap between germline ends came to 9 bases. Germline V lookup: CDR1 SNHLY, CDR2 FYNNEI. V gene TRBV2 combines with J gene TRBJ1-1, with no clear D. Specimen: CD4+ or CD8+ T cells sorted from blood, collected in a trial of the OX40 agonist ivuxolimab. The TCR originated in an adult with an advanced solid tumor such as melanoma, head and neck, liver or kidney cancer. CDR3 sequence: CASNLGMNTEAFF. The CDR3 nucleotides read TGTGCCAGCAACTTAGGGATGAACACTGAAGCTTTCTTT.